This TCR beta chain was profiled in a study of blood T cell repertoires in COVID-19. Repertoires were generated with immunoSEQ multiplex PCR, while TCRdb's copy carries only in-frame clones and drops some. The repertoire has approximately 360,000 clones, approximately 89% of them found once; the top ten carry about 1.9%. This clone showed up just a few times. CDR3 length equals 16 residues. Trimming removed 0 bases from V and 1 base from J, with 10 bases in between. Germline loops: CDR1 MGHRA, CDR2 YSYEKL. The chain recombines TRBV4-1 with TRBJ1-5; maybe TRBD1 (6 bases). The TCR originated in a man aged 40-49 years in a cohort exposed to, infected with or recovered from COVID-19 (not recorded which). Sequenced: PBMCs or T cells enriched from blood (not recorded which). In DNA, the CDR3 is TGCGCCAGCAGCCAAGAACAGGGCAACAGCAATCAGCCCCAGCATTTT. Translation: CASSQEQGNSNQPQHF.